This entry concerns a single TCR beta chain. Libraries were prepared by immunoSEQ multiplex PCR; TCRdb keeps only in-frame clonotypes and omits some of them. Among about 680,000 clones listed, less than 80% were seen once. The CDR3 extends over 15 amino acids. The V and J ends lost 6 bases and 7 bases, in that order; junction bases with no gene match: 12. The germline CDR1 and CDR2 sequences are LNHDA and SQIVND (reference sequence). The source of the sample is a study of shared clonotypes between healthy human individuals. There were no recent acute infections or vaccinations among the donors, who were healthy HIV-negative adults.

The sequencing input was memory CD4+ T cells sorted from blood. Subset here: CD45RA-negative fraction. The clonotype originates from a woman in her twenties or thirties in good health. The rearrangement links TRBV19 to TRBJ1-5; TRBD1 agrees at 7 bases. DNA for the CDR3: TGTGCCAGTAGCAAGCCCGGGGACAGAGGCCAGCCCCAGCATTTT. This gives the protein CASSKPGDRGQPQHF. The variable domain in full, with the rest retrieved from reference TRBV19 and TRBJ1-5, is DGGITQSPKYLFRKEGQNVTLSCEQNLNHDAMYWYRQDPGQGLRLIYYSQIVNDFQKGDIAEGYSVSREKKESFPLTVTSAQKNPTAFYLCASSKPGDRGQPQHFGDGTRLSIL.